The next 10 T cell receptor beta chains were all read from a single sample in a study of blood T cell repertoires in COVID-19. Sequenced by immunoSEQ multiplex PCR; TCRdb stores in-frame clones only, minus some. The sample gives a few hundred thousand clones, approximately 90% of which show up once; about 0.9% is in the top ten. Sequenced sample: PBMCs or T cells enriched from blood (not recorded which). Source of these receptors: a woman in her forties who had been exposed to COVID-19.

The chain recombines TRBV19 with TRBJ2-2, with a possible D match to TRBD1 (6 bases). The CDR3 has 16 amino acids. Trimming removed 1 base at V and 6 bases at J, with 15 bases between. Per the germline V gene, CDR1 is LNHDA and CDR2 is SQIVND (reference sequence). The CDR3, as DNA: TGTGCCAGTAGTATAGGCTTGACAGGAATGCCCGGGGAGCTGTTTTTT. Its translation is CASSIGLTGMPGELFF.

The chain recombines TRBV24-1 with TRBJ1-2; 10 bases map to TRBD1. V lost 5 bases and J lost 4; bases outside the gene matches: 9. Germline CDR1 is KGHDR and CDR2 is SFDVKD. This CDR3 is 16 amino acids long. The CDR3 DNA reads TGTGCCACCAGTGTTAACCGGGACAGGGGTACCTATGGCTACACCTTC. It encodes CATSVNRDRGTYGYTF.

The chain has TRBV7-9 and TRBJ1-2; TRBD1 matches 7 bases. This CDR3 region has 16 residues. Germline values: CDR1 SEHNR, CDR2 FQNEAQ (reference sequence). V dropped 4 bases and J dropped 5; count of bases not matched to a gene: 13. The CDR3 DNA reads as TGTGCCAGCAGCTCCGTTACAGGGGATCATCGGTATGGCTACACCTTC. It yields the protein CASSSVTGDHRYGYTF.

This sequence joins TRBV6-5 and TRBJ1-2, with TRBD1 as a possible D gene (5 bases). This CDR3 has 13 amino acids. Trimming removed 6 bases from V and 0 bases from J, with 8 bases in between. The germline V gene has CDR1 MNHEY and CDR2 SVGAGI. CDR3 loop: CASSDSANYGYTF. Written as DNA, the CDR3 is TGTGCCAGCAGCGACAGCGCTAACTATGGCTACACCTTC.

V gene TRBV7-2 combines with J gene TRBJ1-1; D is undetermined. Germline CDR1 is SGHTA and CDR2 is FQGNSA. The V and J ends lost 4 bases and 0 bases respectively, with 15 bases between them. There are 16 residues in the CDR3. The CDR3, as DNA: TGTGCCAGCAGCTCCAGAAGGCTACAGTTGAACACTGAAGCTTTCTTT. Its translation is CASSSRRLQLNTEAFF.

This chain joins TRBV30 and TRBJ2-3; 7 bases fit TRBD1. J was trimmed by 9 bases and V by 2 bases; bases with no gene match: 5. The germline V gene has CDR1 GTSNPN and CDR2 SVGIG (reference sequence). The CDR3 totals 12 residues. The DNA of the CDR3 is TGTGCCTGGAGTACCCAGGGGGAGACGCAGTATTTT. Its translation is CAWSTQGETQYF.

The V and J genes are TRBV6-5 and TRBJ1-2; no clear D gene. V was cut by 5 bases and J by 8 bases, with 12 bases left in between. The CDR3 is 12 residues long. Looked up from germline, CDR1 is MNHEY and CDR2 is SVGAGI. The chain's CDR3 is CASSTIGGGYTF. In DNA form, the CDR3 reads TGTGCCAGCAGTACAATTGGAGGGGGCTACACCTTC.

This clone was observed once. The rearrangement joins TRBV2 to TRBJ2-7, with D tentatively TRBD1 (5 bases). Trimming stripped 3 bases from V and 6 bases from J, with 15 bases between. This CDR3 is 14 amino acids long. Germline V lookup: CDR1 SNHLY, CDR2 FYNNEI. Written as DNA, the CDR3 is TGTGCCAGCAGTGAGCAAAGGGGCCTCCTCGAGCAGTACTTC. This encodes CASSEQRGLLEQYF. Filled out from reference TRBV2 and TRBJ2-7, the complete variable domain reads EPEVTQTPSHQVTQMGQEVILRCVPISNHLYFYWYRQILGQKVEFLVSFYNNEISEKSEIFDDQFSVERPDGSNFTLKIRSTKLEDSAMYFCASSEQRGLLEQYFGPGTRLTVT.

V usage is TRBV5-1 and J usage is TRBJ2-1, with D maybe TRBD1 (6 bases). The CDR3 spans 17 residues. V dropped 4 bases and J dropped 7 bases, with 24 bases sitting between them. CDR1 SGHRS and CDR2 YFSETQ come from the germline V gene. In DNA, the CDR3 is TGCGCCAGCAGCCCCGAGGTTGGGGGCCTCCGGAGGAATGAGCAGTTCTTC. Translating gives CASSPEVGGLRRNEQFF.

This rearrangement joins TRBV5-4 to TRBJ1-1; TRBD1 aligns across 8 bases. Unmatched junction bases numbered 9, after V lost 4 bases and J lost 4 bases. Germline CDR1 and CDR2: SGHNT and YYREEE (reference sequence). The CDR3 is 15 amino acids. The CDR3 coding sequence is TGTGCCAGCAGCCCGAACCAGGGGGCGCTCACTGAAGCTTTCTTT. This encodes CASSPNQGALTEAFF.